This passage covers 24 T cell receptor beta chains from one sample sequenced in a study of blood T cells in healthy people across ages. Next came a second PCR, run for about 6 to 11 cycles, which used a sample-barcoded 5' primer along with a J-beta primer mix. A single record per CDR3 protein comes from TCRdb applying MiXCR to the 5' RACE reads. Here the sample spans 800,000 or so distinct CDR3 sequences, 60% to 80% being singletons. Specimen: blood. The origin of the receptors is a man aged 25 to 40 in good health.

The V call is TRBV7-6, the J call TRBJ2-3; 8 nucleotides line up with TRBD1. This CDR3 has 17 residues. With V trimmed by 2 bases and J by 0 bases, 7 bases remained unmatched. Germline assignment: CDR1 SGHVS and CDR2 FNYEAQ. The CDR3 protein is CASSLPHGQGSTDTQYF. As DNA, the CDR3 is TGTGCCAGCAGCTTACCACACGGACAGGGTAGCACAGATACGCAGTATTTT.

The gene calls are TRBV18 and TRBJ1-2; D call uncertain. This CDR3 spans 21 amino acids. The V gene's germline CDR1 is KGHSH and CDR2 LQKENI. The V gene lost 0 bases and the J gene lost 0 bases, with 26 bases spanning the gap. The CDR3 nucleotides are TGTGCCAGCTCACCACCGGGTCAGGTCCAATCGCGGAAACCAGCTAACTATGGCTACACCTTC. Its protein is CASSPPGQVQSRKPANYGYTF.

This chain links TRBV3-1 with TRBJ2-7; D not certain. The CDR3 totals 15 residues. Germline lookup yields CDR1 LGHDT and CDR2 YNNKEL (reference sequence). Trimming took 5 bases from V and 0 from J, leaving 14 bases between them. CDR3 in amino acids: CASSFVAASSYEQYF. CDR3 bases: TGTGCCAGCAGCTTCGTGGCAGCTAGCTCCTACGAGCAGTACTTC.

V and J are TRBV4-3 and TRBJ2-5; 9 bases match TRBD2. This CDR3 has 19 residues. J gave up 2 bases and V 0 bases, and 13 bases lay outside the gene matches. Per germline, CDR1 LGHNA and CDR2 YSLEER. CDR3 in DNA: TGCGCCAGCAGCCAAGACGCCCTTCGGGCTAGCGGGGTACAAGAGACCCAGTACTTC. Its protein is CASSQDALRASGVQETQYF.

The chain employs TRBV20-1 and TRBJ1-2; 7 positions agree with TRBD1. J gave up 1 base and V 7 bases, and 9 bases lay outside the gene matches. The CDR3 covers 14 residues. Germline V gene sequence: CDR1 DFQATT, CDR2 SNEGSKA (reference sequence). CDR3 protein: CSGQGQLLNYGYTF. Written as DNA, the CDR3 is TGCAGTGGTCAGGGACAGCTTCTTAACTATGGCTACACCTTC.

This clonotype was observed a few times. The V call is TRBV4-3, the J call TRBJ2-1, with 10 bases aligning to TRBD2. This CDR3 has 16 residues. The germline V gene encodes CDR1 LGHNA and CDR2 YSLEER. J gave up 4 bases and V 2 bases, and 5 bases lay outside the gene matches. CDR3 nucleotide sequence: TGCGCCAGCAGCCAATCACTAGCGGGGAGTTACAATGAGCAGTTCTTC. It codes for CASSQSLAGSYNEQFF.

The gene calls are TRBV29-1 and TRBJ2-7; D assignment may be TRBD1 or TRBD2 (5 bases each). The DNA end is a closer match to TRBJ2-5, so the J assignment may be wrong. CDR3 length: 13 amino acids. Germline CDR1 is SQVTM and CDR2 is ANQGSEA. CDR3 nucleotides: TGCAGCGTTCCCGGGGACGGAAGGGAGACCCAGTACTTC. It translates to CSVPGDGRETQYF.

This rearrangement joins TRBV11-2 to TRBJ1-2, with a possible D match to TRBD1 (5 bases). Germline CDR1 and CDR2: SGHAT and FQNNGV. With 5 bases removed from V and 8 bases from J, the gap between germline ends came to 12 bases. The CDR3 sequence is 12 residues long. CDR3 loop: CASSRPGRGYTF. The CDR3 region has the DNA TGTGCCAGCAGCAGGCCGGGGCGAGGCTACACCTTC.

The chain carries TRBV7-8 and TRBJ2-1; the D gene is possibly TRBD1 (5 bases). The CDR3 runs to 13 residues. Deletions cut 5 bases from V and 6 bases from J, with 11 bases between. Germline CDR1 is SGHVS and CDR2 is FQNEAQ. DNA for the CDR3: TGTGCCAGCAGCCAGGCAGGGTTCAATGAGCAGTTCTTC. Protein product: CASSQAGFNEQFF.

A note on this clonotype: At one end, the junction sequence differs from germline, possibly due to a read error. The V and J genes are TRBV28 and TRBJ2-5; 7 positions match TRBD1. The CDR3 is 15 amino acids. Germline V gene data show CDR1 as MDHEN and CDR2 as SYDVKM. The CDR3 loop is CANSSSTGWGETQYF. The CDR3 DNA is TGTGCCAACAGTTCCTCGACAGGGTGGGGGGAGACCCAGTACTTC.

This chain links TRBV29-1 with TRBJ2-1; a weak D match, TRBD2 (5 bases). V lost 4 bases, J lost 3 bases, and 13 bases lay in between. The CDR3 runs 14 residues. CDR1 SQVTM and CDR2 ANQGSEA come from the germline V gene. Here the CDR3 reads CSVVPRRYYNEQFF. CDR3 in DNA: TGCAGCGTTGTGCCCAGGAGGTACTACAATGAGCAGTTCTTC.

DNA of the CDR3: TGTGCCAGCAGCCAATTCCTGACAGATACGCAGTATTTT. Its protein is CASSQFLTDTQYF. The rearrangement joins TRBV14 to TRBJ2-3; no firm D call. Germline V lookup: CDR1 SGHDN, CDR2 FVKESK. Trimming took off 2 bases at V and 3 bases at J, with 6 bases between the two ends. CDR3 size: 13 residues. Full variable domain (rest looked up from reference TRBV14 and TRBJ2-3): EAGVTQFPSHSVIEKGQTVTLRCDPISGHDNLYWYRRVMGKEIKFLLHFVKESKQDESGMPNNRFLAERTGGTYSTLKVQPAELEDSGVYFCASSQFLTDTQYFGPGTRLTVL.

Only a few counts were recorded for this clonotype. The chain carries TRBV13 and TRBJ2-7; 7 bases align to TRBD1. The germline V gene has CDR1 PRHDT and CDR2 FYEKMQ (reference sequence). This CDR3 is 15 amino acids long. V lost 5 bases and J lost 4; bases outside the gene matches: 11. CDR3 coding DNA: TGTGCCAGCAGCCCACAAGGACAGGCATGGTACGAGCAGTACTTC. Translating it yields CASSPQGQAWYEQYF.

This clonotype was observed a few times. The chain uses TRBV12-3 or TRBV12-4 and TRBJ2-7, with 8 positions matching TRBD1. The J segment lost 1 base and the V segment lost 5 bases, leaving 7 bases of the junction unmatched. The CDR3 extends over 15 amino acids. The CDR3 sequence: CASSTDRGRSYEQYF. The CDR3 DNA reads as TGTGCCAGCAGTACCGACAGGGGTCGTTCCTACGAGCAGTACTTC.

The chain combines TRBV6-5 with TRBJ1-2; 8 nucleotides align to TRBD1. CDR1 and CDR2 (germline): MNHEY, SVGAGI. The ends lost 7 bases at V and 4 bases at J; junction bases unmatched: 8. This CDR3 has 14 amino acids. The CDR3 DNA reads as TGTGCCAGCATCTCGGGACAGGCGGCCTATGGCTACACCTTC. Encoded protein: CASISGQAAYGYTF.

This clonotype has more than one count but fewer than ten. One junction end does not reproduce the germline sequence, and a read error may be involved. The V and J genes are TRBV7-9 and TRBJ1-1; a possible D gene is TRBD1 (6 bases). CDR1 is SEHNR, CDR2 FQNEAQ, per germline (reference sequence). The CDR3 length is 14 residues. The CDR3 protein is CASSLVGGGTEAFF. CDR3 DNA sequence: TGTGCCAGCAGTTTAGTAGGGGGGGGCACTGAAGCTTTCTTT.

The V gene is TRBV28, the J gene TRBJ2-7; 8 bases match TRBD1. Germline assignment: CDR1 MDHEN and CDR2 SYDVKM. J lost 0 bases, V lost 5 bases, and 12 bases had no gene match. This CDR3 has 17 residues. CDR3 sequence reads: CASSDPADRVFSYEQYF. The CDR3 DNA reads as TGTGCCAGCAGTGATCCTGCGGACAGGGTGTTCTCCTACGAGCAGTACTTC. Filled out from reference TRBV28 and TRBJ2-7, the complete variable domain reads DVKVTQSSRYLVKRTGEKVFLECVQDMDHENMFWYRQDPGLGLRLIYFSYDVKMKEKGDIPEGYSVSREKKERFSLILESASTNQTSMYLCASSDPADRVFSYEQYFGPGTRLTVT.

This chain uses TRBV10-3 with TRBJ2-1; weak D call: TRBD1 (6 bases). Trimming shortened V by 6 bases and J by 1 base, and 19 bases separated the two germline ends. The CDR3 totals 17 residues. From germline, CDR1 is ENHRY and CDR2 SYGVKD. The DNA of the CDR3 is TGTGCCATCAGCTCGTCCGGGGACACGGGTTCCTACAATGAGCAGTTCTTC. It encodes CAISSSGDTGSYNEQFF.

The chain combines TRBV20-1 with TRBJ1-1; D not resolved. The CDR3 consists of 11 residues. The germline CDR1 and CDR2 sequences are DFQATT and SNEGSKA (reference sequence). Trimming took 1 base from V and 7 from J, leaving 7 bases between them. CDR3 residues: CSARGTGEAFF. CDR3 in DNA: TGCAGTGCTAGAGGAACGGGTGAAGCTTTCTTT.

This clonotype has a handful of counts. V and J are TRBV7-9 and TRBJ1-2; 8 nucleotides line up with TRBD1. J lost 8 bases, V lost 2 bases, and 13 bases had no gene match. CDR3 size: 16 residues. Per the germline V gene, CDR1 is SEHNR and CDR2 is FQNEAQ (reference sequence). CDR3 sequence reads: CASSLPSTQGAQGYTF. In DNA form, the CDR3 reads TGTGCCAGCAGCTTACCTAGTACCCAGGGGGCGCAGGGCTACACCTTC.

This chain joins TRBV7-3 and TRBJ2-3; 12 nucleotides line up with TRBD2. The CDR3 runs to 16 residues. With V trimmed by 5 bases and J by 8 bases, 11 bases remained unmatched. Germline CDR1 SGHTA, CDR2 FQGTGA. The CDR3 nucleotides read TGTGCCAGCAGCCGCGGACCTAGCGGGGGGGCAACTACGCAGTATTTT. It is translated as CASSRGPSGGATTQYF.

V usage is TRBV24-1 and J usage is TRBJ2-3, with 7 bases fitting TRBD2. The germline V gene encodes CDR1 KGHDR and CDR2 SFDVKD. After removal of 5 bases from V and 3 bases from J, the junction contained 16 bases not matched to a gene. The CDR3 spans 18 residues. The CDR3 protein is CATSGGRGYNRDTDTQYF. In DNA form, the CDR3 reads TGTGCCACCAGTGGTGGGAGGGGCTATAATCGGGATACAGATACGCAGTATTTT.

This clonotype was recorded a few times. The chain employs TRBV27 and TRBJ1-2; no definite D call. This CDR3 region has 15 residues. Trimming removed 7 bases from V and 2 bases from J, with 17 bases in between. Germline CDR1 reads MNHEY; CDR2 reads SMNVEV (reference sequence). The DNA of the CDR3 is TGTGCCAGCACTCCGCCCCCAGCCTTCAACTATGGCTACACCTTC. This translates into CASTPPPAFNYGYTF.

The chain combines TRBV6-5 with TRBJ1-2, with D tentatively TRBD1 (5 bases). V was pared by 6 bases and J by 2 bases, with 13 bases between. Germline CDR1 reads MNHEY; CDR2 reads SVGAGI. The CDR3 spans 14 residues. CDR3 sequence reads: CASRRTGTNYGYTF. The CDR3 DNA reads as TGTGCCAGCAGGCGCACCGGGACCAACTATGGCTACACCTTC.